Shown below are 15 T cell receptor beta chains from a single sample sequenced in a study of blood T cell repertoires in COVID-19. The assay was immunoSEQ multiplex PCR, and TCRdb's table has in-frame clones only and misses some. Here the sample spans under 250,000 clones, 70% to 90% being singletons. Sequencing was carried out using peripheral blood. These receptors all come from a man aged 45-65 years with COVID-19, enrolled during active disease.

V usage is TRBV30 and J usage is TRBJ2-2, with a weak D call TRBD2 (5 bases). V lost 2 bases, J lost 0 bases, and 16 bases lay in between. The CDR3 length is 17 residues. Germline CDR1 is GTSNPN and CDR2 is SVGIG (reference sequence). The CDR3, as DNA: TGTGCCTGGAGTTTCCCGAGGGCAGCAGCGAACACCGGGGAGCTGTTTTTT. Residues: CAWSFPRAAANTGELFF. The entire variable domain, with the rest obtained from reference TRBV30 and TRBJ2-2, is as follows: SQTIHQWPATLVQPVGSPLSLECTVEGTSNPNLYWYRQAAGRGLQLLFYSVGIGQISSEVPQNLSASRPQDRQFILSSKKLLLSDSGFYLCAWSFPRAAANTGELFFGEGSRLTVL.

This chain links TRBV2 with TRBJ1-2; D gene uncertain. The CDR3 contains 18 residues. V was trimmed by 4 bases and J by 2 bases, leaving 23 bases between them. CDR1 is SNHLY and CDR2 is FYNNEI in the germline V gene. Here the CDR3 reads CASSVEETIHSANYGYTF. The CDR3 bases are TGTGCCAGCAGTGTTGAGGAAACAATTCATTCAGCGAACTATGGCTACACCTTC.

The gene calls are TRBV6-5 and TRBJ2-1; TRBD2 matches 9 bases. This CDR3 is built from 15 residues. With V trimmed by 6 bases and J by 4 bases, 7 bases remained unmatched. Germline CDR1 MNHEY, CDR2 SVGAGI. The CDR3 loop reads CASRPPAGGYNEQFF. The CDR3 nucleotides read TGTGCCAGCAGACCGCCAGCGGGGGGTTACAATGAGCAGTTCTTC.

The genes are TRBV2 and TRBJ2-2, with 9 bases identical to TRBD2. The CDR3 is made up of 15 amino acids. Per germline, CDR1 SNHLY and CDR2 FYNNEI. V was clipped by 3 bases and J by 5 bases; unmatched bases: 4. The CDR3 loop reads CASSDFGLATGELFF. CDR3 bases: TGTGCCAGCAGTGACTTCGGACTAGCGACCGGGGAGCTGTTTTTT. The variable domain in full, with the rest retrieved from reference TRBV2 and TRBJ2-2, is EPEVTQTPSHQVTQMGQEVILRCVPISNHLYFYWYRQILGQKVEFLVSFYNNEISEKSEIFDDQFSVERPDGSNFTLKIRSTKLEDSAMYFCASSDFGLATGELFFGEGSRLTVL.

This clone was detected once. The chain combines TRBV28 with TRBJ2-1; 9 bases map to TRBD2. With 5 bases clipped from V and 6 bases from J, the junction kept 8 bases outside the gene matches. The CDR3 runs to 15 residues. From germline, CDR1 is MDHEN and CDR2 SYDVKM. CDR3 DNA: TGTGCCAGCAGTGTAGGTGTGACTAGCGGCAATGAGCAGTTCTTC. The encoded protein is CASSVGVTSGNEQFF.

The chain combines TRBV25-1 with TRBJ1-6; 7 nucleotides match TRBD1. With 4 bases clipped from V and 4 bases from J, the junction kept 4 bases outside the gene matches. The germline gives CDR1 MGHDK, CDR2 SYGVNS. The CDR3 runs 15 residues. CDR3 region: CASSGGQLYNSPLHF. CDR3 nucleotides: TGTGCCAGCAGTGGGGGACAGCTGTATAATTCACCCCTCCACTTT.

The V gene is TRBV19, the J gene TRBJ1-3, with D perhaps TRBD1 (6 bases). V lost 9 bases and J 2 bases, leaving 11 bases between the germline ends. CDR3 length: 13 residues. Germline-derived CDR1 and CDR2 are LNHDA and SQIVND (reference sequence). The CDR3: CASPGEPGNTIYF. The CDR3, as DNA: TGTGCCAGCCCAGGGGAACCTGGAAACACCATATATTTT.

The V gene is TRBV30, the J gene TRBJ1-2; 7 positions match TRBD1. The V and J ends lost 3 bases and 3 bases, in that order; junction bases with no gene match: 7. The germline CDR1 and CDR2 sequences are GTSNPN and SVGIG (reference sequence). The CDR3 extends over 14 amino acids. CDR3 protein: CAWRGQLGYYGYTF. The DNA for the CDR3 is TGTGCCTGGAGGGGACAGTTGGGATACTATGGCTACACCTTC.

V usage is TRBV7-2 and J usage is TRBJ2-5; TRBD1 is a possible D gene (6 bases). In germline, CDR1 is SGHTA, CDR2 FQGNSA. This CDR3 is 15 amino acids long. V was cut by 2 bases and J by 1 base, with 11 bases left in between. The CDR3 nucleotides read TGTGCCAGCAGCTTATACAGGGTCCCCCAAGAGACCCAGTACTTC. Translated: CASSLYRVPQETQYF.

This clone was seen a few times. The genes are TRBV7-8 and TRBJ2-1; 7 nucleotides match TRBD1. Germline trimming cut 5 bases from V and 7 bases from J; bases unmatched to any gene: 14. The V gene's germline CDR1 is SGHVS and CDR2 FQNEAQ. The CDR3 sequence is 16 residues long. CDR3 in DNA: TGTGCCAGCAGCCTAAGACAGGGACCGAGCGCGAATGAGCAGTTCTTC. This sequence encodes CASSLRQGPSANEQFF.

V usage is TRBV18 and J usage is TRBJ1-2; D is possibly TRBD1 (6 bases). The CDR3 runs 15 residues. Germline values: CDR1 KGHSH, CDR2 LQKENI. V was trimmed by 3 bases and J by 7 bases, leaving 18 bases between them. CDR3 residues: CASSPSRDMPPGYTF. The CDR3 DNA sequence: TGTGCCAGCTCACCCTCTCGGGACATGCCGCCTGGCTACACCTTC.

The chain uses TRBV24-1 and TRBJ1-4, with 7 bases that match TRBD1. V shed 3 bases and J 0 bases; nucleotides not matched to a gene: 9. Germline V gives CDR1 KGHDR, CDR2 SFDVKD. The CDR3 contains 18 residues. The CDR3 nucleotides are TGTGCCACCAGTGATCCCCGGGACAGCCTTGCAACTAATGAAAAACTGTTTTTT. As protein: CATSDPRDSLATNEKLFF.

The rearrangement uses TRBV29-1 and TRBJ2-2, with 9 positions matching TRBD1. The CDR3 is 13 amino acids. V shed 4 bases, J shed 7 bases, and the junction held 4 bases outside the gene matches. From germline, CDR1 is SQVTM and CDR2 ANQGSEA. The CDR3 region is CSVVQGARGELFF. The CDR3 nucleotides read TGCAGCGTTGTACAGGGGGCACGCGGGGAGCTGTTTTTT.

In its sample, this clone was seen a few times. J is TRBJ2-3 and V is TRBV9, with 10 bases fitting TRBD2. The CDR3 extends over 15 amino acids. The germline CDR1 and CDR2 sequences are SGDLS and YYNGEE. V lost 0 bases to trimming and J lost 6 bases; unmatched junction nucleotides: 4. The CDR3 nucleotides read TGTGCCAGCAGCGTAGTGGGGACTAGCGATGATACGCAGTATTTT. Its protein product is CASSVVGTSDDTQYF.

The rearrangement uses TRBV6-1 and TRBJ2-5, with TRBD2 matching over 10 bases. The length of the CDR3 is 17 residues. From germline, CDR1 is MNHNS and CDR2 SASEGT. The V gene end was trimmed by 2 bases and the J gene end by 5 bases; junction bases not matched to a gene: 11. The CDR3 DNA reads as TGTGCCAGCAGTGAAATTCTTTCGGGACTAGCGACGGAGACCCAGTACTTC. Translation gives CASSEILSGLATETQYF.